The 13 T cell receptor beta chains below all came from one sample that was sequenced in a study of blood T cell repertoires in COVID-19. Sequenced by immunoSEQ multiplex PCR; TCRdb stores in-frame clones only, minus some. The sample holds roughly 57,000 clones, approximately 91% seen once. The specimen was peripheral blood. Receptor source: a human donor in a cohort sampled during active COVID-19.

The gene calls are TRBV29-1 and TRBJ2-7; 8 bases match TRBD1. This CDR3 is built from 13 residues. The germline V gene encodes CDR1 SQVTM and CDR2 ANQGSEA. V gave up 5 bases and J gave up 4 bases; unmatched junction bases: 7. As DNA, the CDR3 is TGCAGCGTTCGTTCAGGGGGCCGGTACGAGCAGTACTTC. It translates to CSVRSGGRYEQYF.

This clone was observed once. This chain connects TRBV9 to TRBJ2-7; D might be TRBD1 (5 bases). The CDR3 has 14 amino acids. Germline V gives CDR1 SGDLS, CDR2 YYNGEE. V lost 2 bases and J lost 2, with 11 bases in between. CDR3 sequence (DNA): TGTGCCAGCAGCGTTGGACACGATGCCTACGAGCAGTACTTC. Its translation is CASSVGHDAYEQYF. Supplemented by reference TRBV9 and TRBJ2-7, the full variable domain reads DSGVTQTPKHLITATGQRVTLRCSPRSGDLSVYWYQQSLDQGLQFLIQYYNGEERAKGNILERFSAQQFPDLHSELNLSSLELGDSALYFCASSVGHDAYEQYFGPGTRLTVT.

This rearrangement joins TRBV2 to TRBJ1-2, with D possibly being TRBD1 (6 bases). The CDR3 is made up of 13 amino acids. The germline V and J ends were trimmed by 1 base and 8 bases, with 11 bases remaining between them. In germline, CDR1 is SNHLY, CDR2 FYNNEI. CDR3 coding DNA: TGTGCCAGCAGTGAAGACAGGGACCGCGGCTACACCTTC. Amino acids: CASSEDRDRGYTF.

The rearrangement links TRBV6-6 to TRBJ2-3; a possible D gene is TRBD2 (5 bases). The length of the CDR3 is 14 residues. The germline V and J ends were trimmed by 10 bases and 2 bases, with 16 bases remaining between them. The germline gives CDR1 MNHNY, CDR2 SVGAGI (reference sequence). The CDR3 region is CAISPRGFTDTQYF. CDR3 DNA: TGTGCCATTTCGCCCCGAGGGTTCACAGATACGCAGTATTTT.

The chain recombines TRBV19 with TRBJ2-2; D unresolved. Deletions cut 6 bases from V and 4 bases from J, with 15 bases between. CDR1 and CDR2 from the germline V gene are LNHDA and SQIVND (reference sequence). The CDR3 spans 15 residues. CDR3 bases: TGTGCCAGTAGAGTCTCAGACTTGGCCACCGGGGAGCTGTTTTTT. Protein sequence: CASRVSDLATGELFF. The complete variable domain, with remaining parts taken from reference TRBV19 and TRBJ2-2, reads DGGITQSPKYLFRKEGQNVTLSCEQNLNHDAMYWYRQDPGQGLRLIYYSQIVNDFQKGDIAEGYSVSREKKESFPLTVTSAQKNPTAFYLCASRVSDLATGELFFGEGSRLTVL.

The chain carries TRBV5-5 and TRBJ1-2; a possible D gene is TRBD1 (5 bases). The V gene's germline CDR1 is SGHKS and CDR2 YYEKEE (reference sequence). The CDR3 spans 15 residues. V was cut by 0 bases and J by 6 bases, with 15 bases left in between. The CDR3 DNA reads as TGTGCCAGCAGCTTGGGACAGTTCGCAATCGATGGCTACACCTTC. Its translation: CASSLGQFAIDGYTF. The full variable domain, completed using reference TRBV5-5 and TRBJ1-2, is DAGVTQSPTHLIKTRGQQVTLRCSPISGHKSVSWYQQVLGQGPQFIFQYYEKEERGRGNFPDRFSARQFPNYSSELNVNALLLGDSALYLCASSLGQFAIDGYTFGSGTRLTVV.

The chain is built from TRBV27 and TRBJ2-2, with 8 bases fitting TRBD1. CDR3 length: 16 amino acids. Germline V gene data show CDR1 as MNHEY and CDR2 as SMNVEV (reference sequence). V trimming: 6 bases; J trimming: 6 bases; junction bases outside the gene matches: 12. The CDR3 sequence: CASSSGQGRLAGELFF. DNA for the CDR3: TGTGCCAGCAGCAGCGGACAGGGAAGACTGGCCGGGGAGCTGTTTTTT.

This chain connects TRBV4-2 to TRBJ2-3; D possibly corresponds to TRBD2 (6 bases). The CDR3 spans 15 residues. V lost 6 bases and J lost 0, with 13 bases in between. Per germline, CDR1 LGHNA and CDR2 YNFKEQ. CDR3 nucleotides: TGTGCCAGCAGTCCATCCGGGACTAGCACAGATACGCAGTATTTT. This codes for CASSPSGTSTDTQYF.

The chain employs TRBV6-1 and TRBJ1-4; tentative D call: TRBD1 (5 bases). Germline V gene sequence: CDR1 MNHNS, CDR2 SASEGT. The CDR3 has 18 residues. V was trimmed by 4 bases and J by 8 bases, leaving 26 bases between them. CDR3 in amino acids: CASSARVTASSRKEKLFF. The DNA for the CDR3 is TGTGCCAGCAGTGCCAGGGTTACCGCTTCGTCCAGAAAGGAAAAACTGTTTTTT.

The rearrangement links TRBV27 to TRBJ2-3, with 7 bases matching TRBD2. In germline, CDR1 is MNHEY, CDR2 SMNVEV (reference sequence). V lost 5 bases and J lost 6; bases outside the gene matches: 14. There are 16 residues in the CDR3. In DNA form, the CDR3 reads TGTGCCAGCAGTCGGACTAGGAGGGCCGTGGTGGATACGCAGTATTTT. It yields the protein CASSRTRRAVVDTQYF.

The J gene is TRBJ1-3, the V gene TRBV5-5, with D unclear. The CDR3 is made up of 15 amino acids. The germline CDR1 and CDR2 sequences are SGHKS and YYEKEE (reference sequence). V was trimmed by 0 bases and J by 4 bases, leaving 11 bases between them. The CDR3 sequence: CASSLDTTRGNTIYF. CDR3 bases: TGTGCCAGCAGCTTGGATACAACTAGGGGAAACACCATATATTTT.

The rearrangement joins TRBV20-1 to TRBJ2-3, with D tentatively TRBD1 (6 bases). The CDR3 spans 14 residues. Trimming stripped 3 bases from V and 0 bases from J, with 10 bases between. Looked up from germline, CDR1 is DFQATT and CDR2 is SNEGSKA (reference sequence). CDR3 DNA sequence: TGCAGTGCTAGTGTGGGGGCAAGCACAGATACGCAGTATTTT. It codes for CSASVGASTDTQYF.

The chain couples TRBV28 to TRBJ2-2; 7 bases match TRBD2. The CDR3 has 15 residues. Germline values: CDR1 MDHEN, CDR2 SYDVKM. V was clipped by 6 bases and J by 1 base; unmatched bases: 5. The CDR3 DNA sequence: TGTGCCAGCAGCATAGGGACTATGAACACCGGGGAGCTGTTTTTT. Amino acid sequence: CASSIGTMNTGELFF. Variable domain in full (rest from reference TRBV28 and TRBJ2-2): DVKVTQSSRYLVKRTGEKVFLECVQDMDHENMFWYRQDPGLGLRLIYFSYDVKMKEKGDIPEGYSVSREKKERFSLILESASTNQTSMYLCASSIGTMNTGELFFGEGSRLTVL.